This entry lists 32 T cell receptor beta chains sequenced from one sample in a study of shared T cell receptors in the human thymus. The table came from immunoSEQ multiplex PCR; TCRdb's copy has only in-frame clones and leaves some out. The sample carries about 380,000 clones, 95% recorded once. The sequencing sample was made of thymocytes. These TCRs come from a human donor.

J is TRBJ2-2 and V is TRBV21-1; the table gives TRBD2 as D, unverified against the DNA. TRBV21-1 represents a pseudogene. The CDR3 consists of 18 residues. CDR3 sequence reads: CASSKVKGLAGNTGELFF. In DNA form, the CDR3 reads TGTGCCAGCAGCAAAGTCAAAGGGCTAGCGGGTAACACCGGGGAGCTGTTTTTT.

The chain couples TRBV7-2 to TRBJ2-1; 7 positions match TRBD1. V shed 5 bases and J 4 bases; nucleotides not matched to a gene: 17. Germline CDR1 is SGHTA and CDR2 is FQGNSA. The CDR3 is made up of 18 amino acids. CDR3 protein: CASSNRQGWAPIYNEQFF. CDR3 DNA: TGTGCCAGCAGCAATCGACAGGGCTGGGCGCCAATTTACAATGAGCAGTTCTTC.

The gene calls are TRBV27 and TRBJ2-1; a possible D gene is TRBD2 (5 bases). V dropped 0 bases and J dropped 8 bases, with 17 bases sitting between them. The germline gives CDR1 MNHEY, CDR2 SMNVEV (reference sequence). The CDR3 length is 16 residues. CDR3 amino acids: CASSLSKRWVWDEQFF. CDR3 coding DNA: TGTGCCAGCAGTTTATCGAAGCGGTGGGTTTGGGATGAGCAGTTCTTC.

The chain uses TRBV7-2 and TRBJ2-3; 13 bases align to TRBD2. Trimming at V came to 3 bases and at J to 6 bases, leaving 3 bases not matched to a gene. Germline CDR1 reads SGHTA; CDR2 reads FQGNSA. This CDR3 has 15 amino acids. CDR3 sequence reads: CASSLTSGRSDTQYF. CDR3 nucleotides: TGTGCCAGCAGCTTGACTAGCGGGAGGTCTGATACGCAGTATTTT.

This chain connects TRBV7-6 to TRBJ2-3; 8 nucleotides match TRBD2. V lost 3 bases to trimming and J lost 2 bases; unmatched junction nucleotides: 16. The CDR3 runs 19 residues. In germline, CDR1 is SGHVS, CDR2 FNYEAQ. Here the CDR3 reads CASSFQMGSGASSTDTQYF. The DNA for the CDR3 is TGTGCCAGCAGCTTCCAAATGGGTAGCGGGGCTTCCTCCACAGATACGCAGTATTTT.

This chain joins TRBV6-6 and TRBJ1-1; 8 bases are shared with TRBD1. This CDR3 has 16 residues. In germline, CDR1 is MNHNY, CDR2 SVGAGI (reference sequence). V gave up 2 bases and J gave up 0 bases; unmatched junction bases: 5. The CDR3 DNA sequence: TGTGCCAGCAGTTACCAGGGGGCGGAAATGAACACTGAAGCTTTCTTT. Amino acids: CASSYQGAEMNTEAFF.

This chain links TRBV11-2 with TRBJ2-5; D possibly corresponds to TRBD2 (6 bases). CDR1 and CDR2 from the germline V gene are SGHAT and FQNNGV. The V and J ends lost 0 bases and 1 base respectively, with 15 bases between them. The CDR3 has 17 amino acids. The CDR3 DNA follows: TGTGCCAGCAGCTTAGATCTGGACCGGGACTTCCAAGAGACCCAGTACTTC. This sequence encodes CASSLDLDRDFQETQYF.

The CDR3 nucleotides read TGTGCCACCAGCAGAGATTGGGAACACTACAATCAGCCCCAGCATTTT. Its protein is CATSRDWEHYNQPQHF. This chain links TRBV15 with TRBJ1-5; D is unresolved. V shed 0 bases and J shed 3 bases, with 12 bases lying between them. The CDR3 has 16 residues. CDR1 LNHNV and CDR2 YYDKDF come from the germline V gene (reference sequence).

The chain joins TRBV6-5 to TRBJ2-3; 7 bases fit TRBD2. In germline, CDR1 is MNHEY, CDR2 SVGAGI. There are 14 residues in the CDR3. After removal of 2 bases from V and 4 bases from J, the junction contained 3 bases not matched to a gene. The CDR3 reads CASSYGRVADTQYF. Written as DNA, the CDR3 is TGTGCCAGCAGTTACGGGAGGGTTGCAGATACGCAGTATTTT.

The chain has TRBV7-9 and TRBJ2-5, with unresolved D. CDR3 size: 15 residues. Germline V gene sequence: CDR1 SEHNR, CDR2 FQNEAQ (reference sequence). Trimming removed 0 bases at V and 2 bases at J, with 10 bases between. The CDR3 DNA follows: TGTGCCAGCAGCTTAGCCCAAGGTAATCAAGAGACCCAGTACTTC. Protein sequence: CASSLAQGNQETQYF.

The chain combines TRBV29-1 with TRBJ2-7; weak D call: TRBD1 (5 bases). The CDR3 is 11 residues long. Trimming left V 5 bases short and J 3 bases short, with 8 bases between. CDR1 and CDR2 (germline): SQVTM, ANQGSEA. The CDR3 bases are TGCAGCGTTACCGACAGCTACGAGCAGTACTTC. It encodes CSVTDSYEQYF.

The CDR3 DNA follows: TGTGCCAGCAGTTTCCGGGACAGGGGATCGAACGAGCAGTACTTC. As protein: CASSFRDRGSNEQYF. The chain joins TRBV27 to TRBJ2-7; TRBD1 agrees at 10 bases. The CDR3 is made up of 15 amino acids. In germline, CDR1 is MNHEY, CDR2 SMNVEV (reference sequence). V lost 3 bases, J lost 5 bases, and 7 bases stayed unmatched.

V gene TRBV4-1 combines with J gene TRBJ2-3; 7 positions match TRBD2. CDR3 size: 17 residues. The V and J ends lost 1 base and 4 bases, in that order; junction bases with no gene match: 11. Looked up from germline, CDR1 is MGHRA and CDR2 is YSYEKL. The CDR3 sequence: CASSQGGWRERADTQYF. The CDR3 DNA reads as TGCGCCAGCAGCCAAGGTGGATGGCGGGAGAGGGCAGATACGCAGTATTTT.

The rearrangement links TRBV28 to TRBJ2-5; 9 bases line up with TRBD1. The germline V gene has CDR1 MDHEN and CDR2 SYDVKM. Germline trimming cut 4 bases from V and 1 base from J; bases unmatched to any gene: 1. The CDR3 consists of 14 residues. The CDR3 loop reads CASSYRGPQETQYF. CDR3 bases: TGTGCCAGCAGTTACAGGGGGCCCCAAGAGACCCAGTACTTC.

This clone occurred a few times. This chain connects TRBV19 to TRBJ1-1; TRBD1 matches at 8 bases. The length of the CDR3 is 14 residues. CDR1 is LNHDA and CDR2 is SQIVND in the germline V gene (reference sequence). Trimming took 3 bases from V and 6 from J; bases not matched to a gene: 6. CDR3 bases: TGTGCCAGTAGTATTCCCGGACAGGGAGCTGAAGCTTTCTTT. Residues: CASSIPGQGAEAFF.

The CDR3 bases are TGTGCCAGCAGCTCAGACAGGGGGCATGGAGATACGCAGTATTTT. Its protein is CASSSDRGHGDTQYF. The J gene is TRBJ2-3, the V gene TRBV5-4, with TRBD1 identical over 10 bases. CDR3 length equals 15 residues. The germline V gene has CDR1 SGHNT and CDR2 YYREEE (reference sequence). V lost 3 bases, J lost 5 bases, and 6 bases stayed unmatched.

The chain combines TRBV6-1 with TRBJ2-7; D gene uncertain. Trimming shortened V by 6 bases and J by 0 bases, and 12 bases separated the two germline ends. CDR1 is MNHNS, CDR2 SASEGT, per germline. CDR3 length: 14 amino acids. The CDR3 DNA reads TGTGCCAGCAGCGCCGGACCGCGCTCCTACGAGCAGTACTTC. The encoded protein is CASSAGPRSYEQYF.

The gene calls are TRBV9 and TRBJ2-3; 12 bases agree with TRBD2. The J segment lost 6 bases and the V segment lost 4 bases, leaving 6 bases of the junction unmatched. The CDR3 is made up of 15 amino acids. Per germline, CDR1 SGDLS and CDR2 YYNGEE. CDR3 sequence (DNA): TGTGCCAGCAGCTGGACTAGCGGGATCTCCGATACGCAGTATTTT. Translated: CASSWTSGISDTQYF.

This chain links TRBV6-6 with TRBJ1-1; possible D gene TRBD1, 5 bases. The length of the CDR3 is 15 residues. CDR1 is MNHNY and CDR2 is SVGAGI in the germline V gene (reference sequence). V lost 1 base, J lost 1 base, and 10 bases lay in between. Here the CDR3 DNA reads TGTGCCAGCAGTTACTGGCAGGGCCCGAACACTGAAGCTTTCTTT. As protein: CASSYWQGPNTEAFF.

The CDR3 DNA sequence: TGTGCCAGTAGTAATCAGGGCCGTAAGATCACAGATACGCAGTATTTT. Translated: CASSNQGRKITDTQYF. This chain joins TRBV19 and TRBJ2-3; possibly TRBD1 for D (5 bases). V gave up 4 bases and J gave up 2 bases, with 16 bases separating them. The germline V gene has CDR1 LNHDA and CDR2 SQIVND (reference sequence). The CDR3 runs to 16 residues.

The CDR3 DNA follows: TGTGCCAGCAGCTCGAGTCGAGCTTCCACAGATACGCAGTATTTT. Amino acid sequence: CASSSSRASTDTQYF. This sequence joins TRBV5-5 and TRBJ2-3; D remains unclear. The V end was cut by 3 bases, the J end by 2 bases, with 13 bases between. CDR1 and CDR2 from the germline V gene are SGHKS and YYEKEE (reference sequence). This CDR3 spans 15 amino acids.

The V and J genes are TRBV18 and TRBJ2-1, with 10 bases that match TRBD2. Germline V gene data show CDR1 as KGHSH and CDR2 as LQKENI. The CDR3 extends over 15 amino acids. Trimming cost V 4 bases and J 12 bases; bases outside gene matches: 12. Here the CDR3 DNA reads TGTGCCAGCTCACTCAACAGCGGGAGGGAAGTTCCGCAGTTCTTC. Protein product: CASSLNSGREVPQFF.

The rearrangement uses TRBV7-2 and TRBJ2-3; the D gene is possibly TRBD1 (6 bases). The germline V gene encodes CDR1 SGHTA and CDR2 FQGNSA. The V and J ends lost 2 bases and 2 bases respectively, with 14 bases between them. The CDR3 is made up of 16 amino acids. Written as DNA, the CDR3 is TGTGCCAGCAGCTTATCAAGCAGGGGACCCACAGATACGCAGTATTTT. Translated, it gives CASSLSSRGPTDTQYF. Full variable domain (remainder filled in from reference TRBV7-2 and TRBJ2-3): GAGVSQSPSNKVTEKGKDVELRCDPISGHTALYWYRQSLGQGLEFLIYFQGNSAPDKSGLPSDRFSAERTGGSVSTLTIQRTQQEDSAVYLCASSLSSRGPTDTQYFGPGTRLTVL.

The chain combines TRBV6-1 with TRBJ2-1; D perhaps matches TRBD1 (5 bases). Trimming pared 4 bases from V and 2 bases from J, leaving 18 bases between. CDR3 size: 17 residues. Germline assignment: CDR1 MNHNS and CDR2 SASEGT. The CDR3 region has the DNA TGTGCCAGCAGTGCGACGAGGTGGGGCCACCCCTACAATGAGCAGTTCTTC. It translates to CASSATRWGHPYNEQFF.

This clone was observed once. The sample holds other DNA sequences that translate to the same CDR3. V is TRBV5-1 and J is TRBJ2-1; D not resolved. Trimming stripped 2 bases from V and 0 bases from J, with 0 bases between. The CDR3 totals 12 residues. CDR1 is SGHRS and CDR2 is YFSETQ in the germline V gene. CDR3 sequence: CASSFSYNEQFF. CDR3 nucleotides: TGCGCCAGCAGCTTCTCCTACAATGAGCAGTTCTTC.

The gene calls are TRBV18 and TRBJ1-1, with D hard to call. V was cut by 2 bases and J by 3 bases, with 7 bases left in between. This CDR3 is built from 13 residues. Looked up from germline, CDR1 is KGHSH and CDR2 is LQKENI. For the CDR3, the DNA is TGTGCCAGCTCACCATACCCATACACTGAAGCTTTCTTT. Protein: CASSPYPYTEAFF.

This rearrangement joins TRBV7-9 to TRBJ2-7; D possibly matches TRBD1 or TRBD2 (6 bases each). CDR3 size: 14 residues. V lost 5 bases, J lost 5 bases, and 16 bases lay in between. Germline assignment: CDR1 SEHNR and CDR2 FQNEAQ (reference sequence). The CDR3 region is CASSTQGRKDEQYF. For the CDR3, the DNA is TGTGCCAGCAGCACTCAGGGGAGGAAGGACGAGCAGTACTTC.

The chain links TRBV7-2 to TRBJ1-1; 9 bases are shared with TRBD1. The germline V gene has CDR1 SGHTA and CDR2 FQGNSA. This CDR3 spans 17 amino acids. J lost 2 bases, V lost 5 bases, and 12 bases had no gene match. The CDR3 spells CASSLIGQGIVNTEAFF. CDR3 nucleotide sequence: TGTGCCAGCAGCCTGATTGGACAGGGGATTGTAAACACTGAAGCTTTCTTT.

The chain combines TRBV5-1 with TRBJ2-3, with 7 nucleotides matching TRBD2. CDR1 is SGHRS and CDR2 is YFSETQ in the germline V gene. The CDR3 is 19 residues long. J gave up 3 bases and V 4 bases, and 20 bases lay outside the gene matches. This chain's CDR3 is CASSAGLASGKTETDTQYF. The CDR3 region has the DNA TGCGCCAGCAGCGCTGGACTGGCTAGCGGAAAGACGGAAACAGATACGCAGTATTTT.

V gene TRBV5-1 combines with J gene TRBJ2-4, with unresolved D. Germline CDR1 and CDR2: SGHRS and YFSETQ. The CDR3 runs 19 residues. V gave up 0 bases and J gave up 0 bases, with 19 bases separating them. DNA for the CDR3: TGCGCCAGCAGCTTGGATTGGAGCTGGACGGATCTAGCCAAAAACATTCAGTACTTC. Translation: CASSLDWSWTDLAKNIQYF. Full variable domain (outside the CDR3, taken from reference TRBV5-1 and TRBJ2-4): KAGVTQTPRYLIKTRGQQVTLSCSPISGHRSVSWYQQTPGQGLQFLFEYFSETQRNKGNFPGRFSGRQFSNSRSEMNVSTLELGDSALYLCASSLDWSWTDLAKNIQYFGAGTRLSVL.

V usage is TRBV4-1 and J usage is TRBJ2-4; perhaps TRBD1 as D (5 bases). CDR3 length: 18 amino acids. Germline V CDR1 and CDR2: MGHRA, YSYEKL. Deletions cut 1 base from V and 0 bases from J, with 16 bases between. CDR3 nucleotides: TGCGCCAGCAGCCAAGCTCCTTTAGGCAGGGAAGCCAAAAACATTCAGTACTTC. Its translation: CASSQAPLGREAKNIQYF.

CDR3 sequence reads: CASSLRNWSYEQYF. The CDR3 DNA sequence: TGTGCCAGCAGCTTAAGAAACTGGAGCTACGAGCAGTACTTC. The V call is TRBV7-8, the J call TRBJ2-7; unclear D gene. V dropped 2 bases and J dropped 3 bases, with 11 bases sitting between them. CDR3 size: 14 residues. Germline values: CDR1 SGHVS, CDR2 FQNEAQ.